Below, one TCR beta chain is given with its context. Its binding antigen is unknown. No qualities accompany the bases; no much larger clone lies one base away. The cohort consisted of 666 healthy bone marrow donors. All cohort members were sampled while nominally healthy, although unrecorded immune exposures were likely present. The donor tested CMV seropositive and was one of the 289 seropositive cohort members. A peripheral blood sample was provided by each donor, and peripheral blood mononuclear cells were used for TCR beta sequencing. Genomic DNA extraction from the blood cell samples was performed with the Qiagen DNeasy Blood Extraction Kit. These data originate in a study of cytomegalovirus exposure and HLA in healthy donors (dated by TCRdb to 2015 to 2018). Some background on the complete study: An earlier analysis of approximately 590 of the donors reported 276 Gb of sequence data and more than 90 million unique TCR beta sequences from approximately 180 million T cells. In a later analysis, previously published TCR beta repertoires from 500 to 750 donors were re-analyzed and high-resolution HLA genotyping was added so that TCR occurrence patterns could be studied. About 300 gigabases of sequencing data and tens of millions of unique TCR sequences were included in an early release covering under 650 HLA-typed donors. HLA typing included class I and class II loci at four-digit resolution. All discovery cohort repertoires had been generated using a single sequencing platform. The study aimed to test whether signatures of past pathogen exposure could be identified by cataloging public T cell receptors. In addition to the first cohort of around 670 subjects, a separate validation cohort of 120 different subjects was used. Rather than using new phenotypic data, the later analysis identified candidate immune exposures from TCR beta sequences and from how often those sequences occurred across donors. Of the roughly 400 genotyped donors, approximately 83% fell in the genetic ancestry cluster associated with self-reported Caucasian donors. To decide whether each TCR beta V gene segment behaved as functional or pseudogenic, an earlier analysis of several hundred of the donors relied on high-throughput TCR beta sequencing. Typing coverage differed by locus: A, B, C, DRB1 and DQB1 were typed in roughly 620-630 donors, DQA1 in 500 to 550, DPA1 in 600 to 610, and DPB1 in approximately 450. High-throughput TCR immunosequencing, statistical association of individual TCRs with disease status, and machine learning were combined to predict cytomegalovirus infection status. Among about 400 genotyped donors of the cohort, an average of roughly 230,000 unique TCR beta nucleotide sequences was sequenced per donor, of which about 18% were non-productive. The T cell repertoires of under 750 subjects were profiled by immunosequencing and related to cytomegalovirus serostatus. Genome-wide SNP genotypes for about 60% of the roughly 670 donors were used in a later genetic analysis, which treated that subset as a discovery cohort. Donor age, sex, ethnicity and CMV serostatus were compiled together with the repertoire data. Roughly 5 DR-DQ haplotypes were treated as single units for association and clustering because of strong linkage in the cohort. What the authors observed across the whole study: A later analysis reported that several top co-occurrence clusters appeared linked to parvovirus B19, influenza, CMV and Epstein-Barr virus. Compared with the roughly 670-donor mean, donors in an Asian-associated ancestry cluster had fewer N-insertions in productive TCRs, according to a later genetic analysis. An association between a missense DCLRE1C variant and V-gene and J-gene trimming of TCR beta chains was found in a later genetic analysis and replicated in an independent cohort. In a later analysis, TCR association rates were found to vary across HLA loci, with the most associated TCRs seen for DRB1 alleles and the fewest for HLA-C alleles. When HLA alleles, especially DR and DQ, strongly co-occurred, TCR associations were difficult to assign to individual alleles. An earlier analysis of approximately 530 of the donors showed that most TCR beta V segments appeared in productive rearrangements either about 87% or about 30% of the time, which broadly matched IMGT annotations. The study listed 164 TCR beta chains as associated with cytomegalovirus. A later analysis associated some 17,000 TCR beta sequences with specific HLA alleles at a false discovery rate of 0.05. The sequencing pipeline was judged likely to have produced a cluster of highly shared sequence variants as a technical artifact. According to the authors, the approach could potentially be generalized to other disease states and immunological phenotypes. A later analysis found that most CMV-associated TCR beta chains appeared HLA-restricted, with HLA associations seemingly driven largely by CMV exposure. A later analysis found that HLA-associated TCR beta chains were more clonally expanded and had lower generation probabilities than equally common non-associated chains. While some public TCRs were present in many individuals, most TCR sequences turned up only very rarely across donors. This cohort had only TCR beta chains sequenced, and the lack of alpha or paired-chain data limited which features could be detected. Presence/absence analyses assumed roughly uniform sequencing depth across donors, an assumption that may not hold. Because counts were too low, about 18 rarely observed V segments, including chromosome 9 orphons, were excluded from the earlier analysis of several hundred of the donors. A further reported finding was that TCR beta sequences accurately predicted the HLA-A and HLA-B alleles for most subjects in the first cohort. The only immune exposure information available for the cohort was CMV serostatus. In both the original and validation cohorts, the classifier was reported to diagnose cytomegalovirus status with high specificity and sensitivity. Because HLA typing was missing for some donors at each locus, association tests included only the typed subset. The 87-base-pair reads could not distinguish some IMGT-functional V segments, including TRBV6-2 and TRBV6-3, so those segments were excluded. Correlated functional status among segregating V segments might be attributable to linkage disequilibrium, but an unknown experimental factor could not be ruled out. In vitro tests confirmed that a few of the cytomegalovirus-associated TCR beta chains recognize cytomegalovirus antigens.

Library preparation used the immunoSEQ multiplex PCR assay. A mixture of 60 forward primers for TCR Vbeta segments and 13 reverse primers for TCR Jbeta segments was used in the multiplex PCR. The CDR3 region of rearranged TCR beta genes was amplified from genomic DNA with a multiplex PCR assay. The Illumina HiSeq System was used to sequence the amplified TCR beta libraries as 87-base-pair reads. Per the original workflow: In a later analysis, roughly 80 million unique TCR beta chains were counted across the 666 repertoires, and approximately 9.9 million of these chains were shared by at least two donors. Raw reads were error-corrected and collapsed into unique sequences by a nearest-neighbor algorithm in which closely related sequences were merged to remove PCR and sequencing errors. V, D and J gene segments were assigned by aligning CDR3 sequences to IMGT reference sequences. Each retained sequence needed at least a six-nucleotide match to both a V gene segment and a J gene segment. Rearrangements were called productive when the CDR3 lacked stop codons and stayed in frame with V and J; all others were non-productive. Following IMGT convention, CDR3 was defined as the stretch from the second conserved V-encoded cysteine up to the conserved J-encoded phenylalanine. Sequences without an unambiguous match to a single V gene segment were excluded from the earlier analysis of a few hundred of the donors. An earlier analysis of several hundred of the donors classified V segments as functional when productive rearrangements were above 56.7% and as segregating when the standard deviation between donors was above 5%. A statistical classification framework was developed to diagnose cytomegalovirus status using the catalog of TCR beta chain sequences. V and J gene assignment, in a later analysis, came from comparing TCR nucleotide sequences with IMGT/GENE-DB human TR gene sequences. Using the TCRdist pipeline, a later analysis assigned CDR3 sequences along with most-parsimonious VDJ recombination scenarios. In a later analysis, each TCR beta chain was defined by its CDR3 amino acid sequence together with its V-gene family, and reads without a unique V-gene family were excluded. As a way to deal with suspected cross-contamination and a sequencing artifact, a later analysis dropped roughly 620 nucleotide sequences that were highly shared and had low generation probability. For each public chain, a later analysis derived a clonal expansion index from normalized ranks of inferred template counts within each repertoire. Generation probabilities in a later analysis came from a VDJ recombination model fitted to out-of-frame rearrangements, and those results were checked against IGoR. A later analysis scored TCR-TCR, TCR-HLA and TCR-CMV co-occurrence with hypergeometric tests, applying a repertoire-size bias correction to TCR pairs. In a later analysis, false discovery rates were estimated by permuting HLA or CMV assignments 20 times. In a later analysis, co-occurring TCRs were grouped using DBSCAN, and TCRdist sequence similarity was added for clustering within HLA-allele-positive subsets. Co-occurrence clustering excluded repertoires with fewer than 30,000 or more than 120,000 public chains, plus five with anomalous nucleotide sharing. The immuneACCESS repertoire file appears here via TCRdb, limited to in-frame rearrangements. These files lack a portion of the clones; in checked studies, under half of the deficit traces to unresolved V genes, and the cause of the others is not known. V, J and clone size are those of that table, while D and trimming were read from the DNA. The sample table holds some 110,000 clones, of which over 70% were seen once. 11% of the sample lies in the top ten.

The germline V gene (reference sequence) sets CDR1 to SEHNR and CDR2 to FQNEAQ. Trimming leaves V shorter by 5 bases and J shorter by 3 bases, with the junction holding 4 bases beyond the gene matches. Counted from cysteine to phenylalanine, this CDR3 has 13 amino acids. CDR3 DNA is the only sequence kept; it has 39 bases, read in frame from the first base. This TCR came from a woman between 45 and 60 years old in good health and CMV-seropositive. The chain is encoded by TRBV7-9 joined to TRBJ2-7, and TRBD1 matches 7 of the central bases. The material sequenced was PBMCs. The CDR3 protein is CASSRDSIYEQYF. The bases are TGTGCCAGCAGCCGGGACAGCATCTACGAGCAGTACTTC.